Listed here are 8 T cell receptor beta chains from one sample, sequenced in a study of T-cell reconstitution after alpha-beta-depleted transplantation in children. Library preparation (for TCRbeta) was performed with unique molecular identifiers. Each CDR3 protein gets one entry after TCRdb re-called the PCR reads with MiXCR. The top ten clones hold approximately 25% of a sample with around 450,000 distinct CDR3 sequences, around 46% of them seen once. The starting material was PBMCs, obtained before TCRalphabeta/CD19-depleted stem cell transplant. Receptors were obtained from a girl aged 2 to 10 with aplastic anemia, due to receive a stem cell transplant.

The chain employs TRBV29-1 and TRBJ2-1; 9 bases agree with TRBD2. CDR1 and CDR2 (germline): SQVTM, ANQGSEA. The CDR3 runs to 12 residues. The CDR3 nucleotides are TGCAGTCATAGCGGGAGATGGAATGAGCAGTTCTTC. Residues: CSHSGRWNEQFF.

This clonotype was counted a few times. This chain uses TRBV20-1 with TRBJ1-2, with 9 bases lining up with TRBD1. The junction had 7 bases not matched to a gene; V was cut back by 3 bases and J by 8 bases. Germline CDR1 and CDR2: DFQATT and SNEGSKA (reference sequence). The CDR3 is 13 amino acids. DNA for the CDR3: TGCAGTGCTAGGCCCGGACAGGGGACGGGCTACACCTTC. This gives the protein CSARPGQGTGYTF.

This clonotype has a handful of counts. CDR3 amino acids: CASSLLGQGEEQYF. The DNA of the CDR3 is TGTGCCAGCAGCTTGTTGGGACAGGGCGAGGAGCAGTACTTC. The rearrangement links TRBV5-8 to TRBJ2-7, with 9 positions matching TRBD1. In germline, CDR1 is SGHTS, CDR2 YDEGEE. J was trimmed by 7 bases and V by 1 base; bases with no gene match: 6. The CDR3 runs 14 residues.

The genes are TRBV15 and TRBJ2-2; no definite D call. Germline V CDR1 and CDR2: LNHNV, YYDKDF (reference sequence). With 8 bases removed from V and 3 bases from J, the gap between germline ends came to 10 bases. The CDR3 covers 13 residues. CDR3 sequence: CATARLDTGELFF. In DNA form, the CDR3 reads TGTGCCACCGCCAGGCTGGACACCGGGGAGCTGTTTTTT.

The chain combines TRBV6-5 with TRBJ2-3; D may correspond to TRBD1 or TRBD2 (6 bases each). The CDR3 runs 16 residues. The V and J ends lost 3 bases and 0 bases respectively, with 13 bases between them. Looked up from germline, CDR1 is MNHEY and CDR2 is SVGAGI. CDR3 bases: TGTGCCAGCAGTTATACGGGGGCGGGTAGCACAGATACGCAGTATTTT. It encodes CASSYTGAGSTDTQYF.

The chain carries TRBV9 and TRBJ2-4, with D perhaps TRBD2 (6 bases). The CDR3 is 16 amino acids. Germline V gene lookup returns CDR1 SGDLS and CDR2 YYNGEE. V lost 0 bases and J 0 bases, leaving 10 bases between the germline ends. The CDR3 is CASSVGGALAKNIQYF. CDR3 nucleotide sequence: TGTGCCAGCAGCGTAGGCGGGGCTCTAGCCAAAAACATTCAGTACTTC.

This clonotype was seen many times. CDR3 DNA: TGCAGTGCTAGACCAGCCTCCAGCGGTTATTCACCCCTCCACTTT. Its protein is CSARPASSGYSPLHF. The chain is built from TRBV20-1 and TRBJ1-6; D remains ambiguous. Trimming took off 2 bases at V and 8 bases at J, with 16 bases between the two ends. The germline gives CDR1 DFQATT, CDR2 SNEGSKA (reference sequence). The CDR3 contains 15 residues.

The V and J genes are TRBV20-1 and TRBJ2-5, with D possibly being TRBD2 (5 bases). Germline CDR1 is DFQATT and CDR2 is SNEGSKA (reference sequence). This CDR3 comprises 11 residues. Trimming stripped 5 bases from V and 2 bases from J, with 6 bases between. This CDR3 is CSARTQETQYF. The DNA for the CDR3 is TGCAGTGCTCGGACTCAAGAGACCCAGTACTTC.